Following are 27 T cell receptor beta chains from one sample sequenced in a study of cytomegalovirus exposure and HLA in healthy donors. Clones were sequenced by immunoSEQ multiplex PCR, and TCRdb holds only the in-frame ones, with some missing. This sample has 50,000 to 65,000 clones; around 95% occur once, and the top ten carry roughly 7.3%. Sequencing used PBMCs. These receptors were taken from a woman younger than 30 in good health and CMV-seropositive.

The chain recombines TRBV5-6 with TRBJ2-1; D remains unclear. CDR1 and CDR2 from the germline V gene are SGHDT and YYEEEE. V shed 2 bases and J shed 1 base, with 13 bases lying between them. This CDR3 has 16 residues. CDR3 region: CASSFFRPRSYNEQFF. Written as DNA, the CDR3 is TGTGCCAGCAGCTTCTTTCGACCGCGGTCCTACAATGAGCAGTTCTTC.

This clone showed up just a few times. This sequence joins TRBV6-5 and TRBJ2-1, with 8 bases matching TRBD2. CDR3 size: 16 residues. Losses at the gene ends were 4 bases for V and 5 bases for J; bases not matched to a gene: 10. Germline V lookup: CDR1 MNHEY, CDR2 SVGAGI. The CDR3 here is CASSSPGLVINNEQFF. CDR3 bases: TGTGCCAGCAGTTCTCCGGGACTAGTGATAAACAATGAGCAGTTCTTC.

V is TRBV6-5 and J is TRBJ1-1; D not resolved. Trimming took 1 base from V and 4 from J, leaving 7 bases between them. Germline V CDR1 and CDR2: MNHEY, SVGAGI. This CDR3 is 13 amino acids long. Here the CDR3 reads CASSYFGVTEAFF. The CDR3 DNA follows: TGTGCCAGCAGTTACTTCGGGGTCACTGAAGCTTTCTTT.

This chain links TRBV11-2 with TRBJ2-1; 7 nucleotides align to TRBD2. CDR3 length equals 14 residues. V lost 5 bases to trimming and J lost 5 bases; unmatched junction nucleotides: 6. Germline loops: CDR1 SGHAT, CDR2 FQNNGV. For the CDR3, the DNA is TGTGCCAGCAGCCCTAGCGGACCCAACAATGAGCAGTTCTTC. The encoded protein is CASSPSGPNNEQFF.

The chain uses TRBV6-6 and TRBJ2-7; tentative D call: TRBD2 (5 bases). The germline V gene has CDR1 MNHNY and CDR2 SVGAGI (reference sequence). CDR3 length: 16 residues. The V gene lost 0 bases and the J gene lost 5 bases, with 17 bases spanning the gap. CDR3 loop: CASSYSIQPGIDEQYF. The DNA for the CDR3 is TGTGCCAGCAGTTACTCGATACAGCCCGGGATAGACGAGCAGTACTTC.

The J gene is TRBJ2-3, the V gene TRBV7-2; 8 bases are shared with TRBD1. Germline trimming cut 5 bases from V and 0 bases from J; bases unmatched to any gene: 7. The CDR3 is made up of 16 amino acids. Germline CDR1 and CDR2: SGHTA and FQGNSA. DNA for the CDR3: TGTGCCAGCAGCCCGAGACACAGGGGGAGCACAGATACGCAGTATTTT. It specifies CASSPRHRGSTDTQYF.

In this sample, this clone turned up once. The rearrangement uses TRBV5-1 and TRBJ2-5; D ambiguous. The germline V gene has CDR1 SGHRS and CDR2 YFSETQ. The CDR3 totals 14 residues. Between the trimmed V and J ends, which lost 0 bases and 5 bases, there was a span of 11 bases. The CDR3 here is CASSLGLQWETQYF. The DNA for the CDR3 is TGCGCCAGCAGCTTGGGCTTACAGTGGGAGACCCAGTACTTC.

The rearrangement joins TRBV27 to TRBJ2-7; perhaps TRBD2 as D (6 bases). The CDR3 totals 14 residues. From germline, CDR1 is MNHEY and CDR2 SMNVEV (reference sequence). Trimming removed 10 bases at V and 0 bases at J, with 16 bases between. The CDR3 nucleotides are TGTGCCACAAAGGGGCGGGGTGACTCCTACGAGCAGTACTTC. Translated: CATKGRGDSYEQYF.

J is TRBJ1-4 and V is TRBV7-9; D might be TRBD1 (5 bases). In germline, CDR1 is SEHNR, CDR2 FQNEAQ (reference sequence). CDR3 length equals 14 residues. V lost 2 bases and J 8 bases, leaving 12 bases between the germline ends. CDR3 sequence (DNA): TGTGCCAGCAGCTTATCAGGGATAGGGGAAAAACTGTTTTTT. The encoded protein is CASSLSGIGEKLFF.

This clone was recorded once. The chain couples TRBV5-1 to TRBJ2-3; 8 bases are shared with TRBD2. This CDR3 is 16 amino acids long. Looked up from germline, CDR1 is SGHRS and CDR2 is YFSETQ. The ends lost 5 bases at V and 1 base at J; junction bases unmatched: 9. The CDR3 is CASSWGLAGRTDTQYF. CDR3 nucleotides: TGCGCCAGCAGTTGGGGGTTAGCGGGGCGCACAGATACGCAGTATTTT.

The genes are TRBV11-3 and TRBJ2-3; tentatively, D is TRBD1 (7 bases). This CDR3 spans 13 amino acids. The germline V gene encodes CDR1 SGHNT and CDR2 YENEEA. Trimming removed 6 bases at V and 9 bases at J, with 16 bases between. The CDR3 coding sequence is TGTGCCAGCAGTCGTACCAGGGGGGACACGCAGTATTTT. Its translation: CASSRTRGDTQYF.

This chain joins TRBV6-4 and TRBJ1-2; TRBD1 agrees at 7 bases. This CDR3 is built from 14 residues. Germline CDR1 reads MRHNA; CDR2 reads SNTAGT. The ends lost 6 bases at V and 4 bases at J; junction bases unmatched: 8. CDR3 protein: CASRDPQGGYGYTF. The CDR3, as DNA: TGTGCCAGCAGGGACCCCCAGGGGGGCTATGGCTACACCTTC.

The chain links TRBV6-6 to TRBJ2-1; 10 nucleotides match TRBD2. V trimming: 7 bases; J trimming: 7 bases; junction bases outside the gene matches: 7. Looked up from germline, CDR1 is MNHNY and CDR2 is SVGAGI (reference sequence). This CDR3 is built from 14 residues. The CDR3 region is CASTLLAGINEQFF. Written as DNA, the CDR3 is TGTGCCAGCACCTTACTAGCGGGAATAAATGAGCAGTTCTTC.

The CDR3 is CASSSGTANTGELFF. CDR3 bases: TGTGCCAGCAGTTCCGGGACAGCGAACACCGGGGAGCTGTTTTTT. This chain uses TRBV7-7 with TRBJ2-2; 7 bases are a match to TRBD1. The CDR3 runs 15 residues. Trimming removed 6 bases from V and 0 bases from J; junction bases left unmatched: 4. Germline-derived CDR1 and CDR2 are SSHAT and FNYEAQ (reference sequence). Using reference TRBV7-7 and TRBJ2-2 for the parts outside the CDR3, the full variable domain is GAGVSQSPRYKVTKRGQDVTLRCDPISSHATLYWYQQALGQGPEFLTYFNYEAQPDKSGLPSDRFSAERPEGSISTLTIQRTEQRDSAMYRCASSSGTANTGELFFGEGSRLTVL.

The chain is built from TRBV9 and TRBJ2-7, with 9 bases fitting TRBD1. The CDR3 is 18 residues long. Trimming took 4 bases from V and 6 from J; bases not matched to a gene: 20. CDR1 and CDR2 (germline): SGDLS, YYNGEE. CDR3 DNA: TGTGCCAGCAGCCCACTGACAGGGGGAGTACCCCCCGTGGGCGAGCAGTACTTC. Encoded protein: CASSPLTGGVPPVGEQYF.

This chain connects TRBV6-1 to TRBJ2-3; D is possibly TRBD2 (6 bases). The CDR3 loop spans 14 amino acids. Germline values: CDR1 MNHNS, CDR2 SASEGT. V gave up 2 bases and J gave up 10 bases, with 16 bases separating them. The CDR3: CASSEQTAGGPQYF. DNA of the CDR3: TGTGCCAGCAGTGAACAGACGGCCGGGGGACCGCAGTATTTT.

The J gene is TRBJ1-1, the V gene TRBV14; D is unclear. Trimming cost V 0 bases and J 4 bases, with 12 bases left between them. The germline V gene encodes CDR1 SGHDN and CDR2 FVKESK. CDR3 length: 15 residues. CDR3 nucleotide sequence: TGTGCCAGCAGCCAAGATCGGGGAAGGAGCACTGAAGCTTTCTTT. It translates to CASSQDRGRSTEAFF.

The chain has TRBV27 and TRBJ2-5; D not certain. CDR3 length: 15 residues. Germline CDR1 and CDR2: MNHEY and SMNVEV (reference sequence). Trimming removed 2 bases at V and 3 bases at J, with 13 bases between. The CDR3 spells CASSLTQRVEETQYF. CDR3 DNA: TGTGCCAGCAGTTTAACTCAGCGTGTCGAAGAGACCCAGTACTTC.

The CDR3 spells CASGDSSAPSQPQHF. DNA for the CDR3: TGTGCCAGCGGAGATTCCTCAGCCCCCAGTCAGCCCCAGCATTTT. J is TRBJ1-5 and V is TRBV7-2; D not resolved. V lost 8 bases and J lost 6, with 20 bases in between. Germline lookup yields CDR1 SGHTA and CDR2 FQGNSA. This CDR3 has 15 residues.

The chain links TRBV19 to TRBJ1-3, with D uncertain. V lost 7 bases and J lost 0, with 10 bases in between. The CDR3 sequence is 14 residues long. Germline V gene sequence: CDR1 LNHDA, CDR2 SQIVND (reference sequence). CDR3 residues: CASKEGSSGNTIYF. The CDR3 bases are TGTGCCAGTAAGGAAGGGAGCTCTGGAAACACCATATATTTT. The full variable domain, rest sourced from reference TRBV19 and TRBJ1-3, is DGGITQSPKYLFRKEGQNVTLSCEQNLNHDAMYWYRQDPGQGLRLIYYSQIVNDFQKGDIAEGYSVSREKKESFPLTVTSAQKNPTAFYLCASKEGSSGNTIYFGEGSWLTVV.

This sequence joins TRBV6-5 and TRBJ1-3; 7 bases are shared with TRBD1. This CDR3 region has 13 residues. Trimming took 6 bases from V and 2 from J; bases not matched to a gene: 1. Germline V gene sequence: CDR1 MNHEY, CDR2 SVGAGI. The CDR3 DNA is TGTGCCAGCAGAGACAGGGCTGGAAACACCATATATTTT. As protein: CASRDRAGNTIYF.

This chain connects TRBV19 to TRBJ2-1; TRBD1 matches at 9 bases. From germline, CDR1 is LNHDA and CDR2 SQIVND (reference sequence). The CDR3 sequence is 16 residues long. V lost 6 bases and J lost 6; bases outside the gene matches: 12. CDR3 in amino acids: CASRKTGQGNRNEQFF. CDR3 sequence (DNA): TGTGCCAGTAGAAAAACGGGACAGGGAAATCGCAATGAGCAGTTCTTC.

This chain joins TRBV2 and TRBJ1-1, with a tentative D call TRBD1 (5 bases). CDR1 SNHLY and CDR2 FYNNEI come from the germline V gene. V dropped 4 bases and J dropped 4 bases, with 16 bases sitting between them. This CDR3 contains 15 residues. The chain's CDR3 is CASSVLAGLSTEAFF. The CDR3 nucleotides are TGTGCCAGCAGTGTTCTTGCAGGGTTGAGCACTGAAGCTTTCTTT.

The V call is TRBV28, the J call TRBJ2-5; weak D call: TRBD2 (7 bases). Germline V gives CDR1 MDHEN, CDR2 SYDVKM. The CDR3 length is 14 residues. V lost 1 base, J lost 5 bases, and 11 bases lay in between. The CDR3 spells CASSLYGGLETQYF. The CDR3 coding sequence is TGTGCCAGCAGTTTATACGGGGGGCTGGAGACCCAGTACTTC.

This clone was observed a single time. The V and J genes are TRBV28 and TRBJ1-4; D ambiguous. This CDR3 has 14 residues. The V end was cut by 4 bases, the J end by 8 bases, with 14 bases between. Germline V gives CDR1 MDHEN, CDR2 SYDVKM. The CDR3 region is CASSSWRIDEKLFF. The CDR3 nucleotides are TGTGCCAGCAGTTCATGGAGGATTGACGAAAAACTGTTTTTT.

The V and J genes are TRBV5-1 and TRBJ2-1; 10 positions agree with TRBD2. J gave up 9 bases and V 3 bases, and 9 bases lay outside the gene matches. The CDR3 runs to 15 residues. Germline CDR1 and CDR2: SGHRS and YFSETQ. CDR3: CASSSGGLAGVEQFF. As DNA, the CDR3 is TGCGCCAGCAGCTCGGGGGGTCTAGCGGGAGTTGAGCAGTTCTTC.

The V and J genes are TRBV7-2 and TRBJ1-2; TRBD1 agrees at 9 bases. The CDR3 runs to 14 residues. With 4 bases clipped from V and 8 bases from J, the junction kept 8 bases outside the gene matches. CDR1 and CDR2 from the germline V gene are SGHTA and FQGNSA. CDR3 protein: CASSYLGQGIGYTF. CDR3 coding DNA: TGTGCCAGCAGCTACTTGGGACAGGGTATCGGCTACACCTTC.